The 11 T cell receptor beta chains below come from one sample, sequenced in a study of blood T cells in healthy people across ages. The second PCR ran roughly 6 to 11 cycles with a sample-barcoded 5' primer and J-beta primers. TCRdb reprocessed the 5' RACE reads via MiXCR and lists one record per CDR3 protein. The sample holds some 560,000 distinct CDR3 sequences, about 29% seen once. This sample was also put to use in a study of T cells of mothers and their children.

The specimen was blood. All receptors come from a boy between 2 and 10 years old in good health.

As concerns this clonotype: This clone may be a read error of a much larger clone one base away. V gene TRBV7-3 combines with J gene TRBJ1-1; D unclear. The V end lost 4 bases, the J end lost 1 base, and 7 bases lay between the germline ends. CDR3 length: 13 residues. Per germline, CDR1 SGHTA and CDR2 FQGTGA. CDR3 in amino acids: CASSYGPNTEAFF. The DNA of the CDR3 is TGTGCCAGCAGCTATGGGCCGAACACTGAAGCTTTCTTT.

The J gene is TRBJ2-6, the V gene TRBV29-1; TRBD2 agrees at 7 bases. Germline loops: CDR1 SQVTM, CDR2 ANQGSEA. The CDR3 loop spans 14 amino acids. V was clipped by 3 bases and J by 2 bases; unmatched bases: 1. The CDR3 here is CSVEGGTGANVLTF. The CDR3 coding sequence is TGCAGCGTTGAGGGAGGGACTGGGGCCAACGTCCTGACTTTC.

This clonotype was counted only a few times. This chain joins TRBV6-6 and TRBJ2-2; D not resolved. With 6 bases removed from V and 1 base from J, the gap between germline ends came to 6 bases. The CDR3 length is 13 residues. Germline lookup yields CDR1 MNHNY and CDR2 SVGAGI (reference sequence). DNA of the CDR3: TGTGCCAGCAGCTTCCTGAACACCGGGGAGCTGTTTTTT. It yields the protein CASSFLNTGELFF.

The chain joins TRBV29-1 to TRBJ2-3; perhaps TRBD2 as D (5 bases). Per germline, CDR1 SQVTM and CDR2 ANQGSEA. This CDR3 is 12 amino acids long. V was pared by 4 bases and J by 4 bases, with 9 bases between. This CDR3 reads CSVVASPDTQYF. For the CDR3, the DNA is TGCAGCGTTGTCGCTAGCCCAGATACGCAGTATTTT.

The rearrangement links TRBV11-2 to TRBJ2-2; 11 bases match TRBD2. Germline V gene data show CDR1 as SGHAT and CDR2 as FQNNGV. Losses at the gene ends were 3 bases for V and 5 bases for J; bases not matched to a gene: 8. The CDR3 loop spans 17 amino acids. The CDR3 sequence is CASSFDSGRAGTGELFF. The CDR3 region has the DNA TGTGCCAGCAGCTTCGATAGCGGGAGGGCAGGGACCGGGGAGCTGTTTTTT.

This clonotype was observed a handful of times. The chain combines TRBV12-3 or TRBV12-4 with TRBJ2-7; no clear D gene. V was cut by 4 bases and J by 0 bases, with 13 bases left in between. There are 15 residues in the CDR3. As DNA, the CDR3 is TGTGCCAGCAGTTCCCGGACGGCGAGCTCCTACGAGCAGTACTTC. Amino acids: CASSSRTASSYEQYF.

With regard to this clonotype: At one boundary the junction diverges from the germline segment, which might be a read error. V usage is TRBV5-1 and J usage is TRBJ2-1; the D is unclear. This CDR3 has 12 amino acids. The germline CDR1 and CDR2 sequences are SGHRS and YFSETQ. The CDR3 is CASSPSSSEQCF. Here the CDR3 DNA reads TGCGCCAGCAGCCCAAGTAGTAGTGAGCAGTGCTTC.

This clonotype was counted many times. The chain is built from TRBV9 and TRBJ2-5; the D gene is possibly TRBD1 (5 bases). The V end was cut by 3 bases, the J end by 5 bases, with 11 bases between. The CDR3 runs to 13 residues. Germline CDR1 and CDR2: SGDLS and YYNGEE. The CDR3 is CASSAQGGETQYF. CDR3 nucleotides: TGTGCCAGCAGCGCCCAGGGTGGGGAGACCCAGTACTTC.

The V gene is TRBV7-9, the J gene TRBJ2-6, with 8 nucleotides matching TRBD2. Per the germline V gene, CDR1 is SEHNR and CDR2 is FQNEAQ (reference sequence). J lost 0 bases, V lost 5 bases, and 9 bases had no gene match. The CDR3 is 18 amino acids. CDR3 amino acids: CASSPLGREGSGANVLTF. DNA of the CDR3: TGTGCCAGCAGCCCATTGGGACGGGAGGGCTCTGGGGCCAACGTCCTGACTTTC.

In its sample, this clonotype was seen once. The chain employs TRBV24-1 and TRBJ2-5, with D possibly matching TRBD1 (6 bases). Trimming removed 0 bases at V and 5 bases at J, with 12 bases between. This CDR3 is 15 amino acids long. The germline V gene encodes CDR1 KGHDR and CDR2 SFDVKD. The CDR3 DNA reads as TGTGCCACCAGTGATTTGAAGGGGGATGCGGAGACCCAGTACTTC. Translation: CATSDLKGDAETQYF.

This clonotype has only a few counts. The chain carries TRBV2 and TRBJ1-5; no firm D call. This CDR3 region has 11 residues. Trimming removed 6 bases at V and 5 bases at J, with 5 bases between. Germline assignment: CDR1 SNHLY and CDR2 FYNNEI. CDR3 protein: CASSRDQPQHF. CDR3 coding DNA: TGTGCCAGCAGCAGAGATCAGCCCCAGCATTTT.